The 20 T cell receptor beta chains presented below share a single source sample, sequenced in a study of identical twins. MiXCR, run by TCRdb on the 5' RACE reads, gives a single entry per CDR3 protein. The table lists about 430,000 distinct CDR3 sequences, 15% to 20% of them singletons. Sequencing was carried out using naive T cells sorted from blood. These receptors were taken from a middle-aged man in good health.

This clonotype was picked up a small number of times. The chain is built from TRBV28 and TRBJ2-4, with D unclear. The CDR3 loop spans 15 amino acids. V was pared by 3 bases and J by 0 bases, with 9 bases between. Germline-derived CDR1 and CDR2 are MDHEN and SYDVKM. This chain's CDR3 is CASSLPPPAKNIQYF. The CDR3 DNA reads as TGTGCCAGCAGTTTGCCTCCTCCAGCCAAAAACATTCAGTACTTC.

Turning to this clonotype: At one boundary the junction diverges from the germline segment, which might be a read error. The rearrangement uses TRBV29-1 and TRBJ2-2, with D perhaps matching TRBD2 (6 bases). This CDR3 spans 14 amino acids. Per germline, CDR1 SQVTM and CDR2 ANQGSEA. The DNA for the CDR3 is TGCAGCGTTGTTGGAGGGCTGAACACCTGGGAGCTGTTTTTT. This sequence encodes CSVVGGLNTWELFF.

This clonotype was observed many times. The chain carries TRBV7-9 and TRBJ1-2; D ambiguous. Germline CDR1 SEHNR, CDR2 FQNEAQ (reference sequence). The CDR3 length is 11 residues. Trimming cost V 7 bases and J 8 bases, with 11 bases left between them. CDR3 protein: CASNLNDGYTF. CDR3 DNA: TGTGCCAGCAACCTCAACGACGGCTACACCTTC.

In this sample, this clonotype turned up once. The chain links TRBV30 to TRBJ2-3; 9 bases match TRBD2. Per germline, CDR1 GTSNPN and CDR2 SVGIG (reference sequence). V trimming: 5 bases; J trimming: 2 bases; junction bases outside the gene matches: 5. This CDR3 has 14 amino acids. Written as DNA, the CDR3 is TGTGCCTGGGCCGGACTAGCGAACACAGATACGCAGTATTTT. Translated: CAWAGLANTDTQYF. The full variable domain, with the rest looked up from reference TRBV30 and TRBJ2-3, is SQTIHQWPATLVQPVGSPLSLECTVEGTSNPNLYWYRQAAGRGLQLLFYSVGIGQISSEVPQNLSASRPQDRQFILSSKKLLLSDSGFYLCAWAGLANTDTQYFGPGTRLTVL.

This clonotype was seen a handful of times. The rearrangement joins TRBV7-2 to TRBJ2-2; TRBD2 matches at 11 bases. The CDR3 totals 16 residues. CDR1 is SGHTA and CDR2 is FQGNSA in the germline V gene. Unmatched junction bases numbered 8, after V lost 5 bases and J lost 6 bases. CDR3 nucleotide sequence: TGTGCCAGCAGCCTAACTAGCGGGAGTGTTCCCGGGGAGCTGTTTTTT. This encodes CASSLTSGSVPGELFF.

As for this clonotype: Being one base from a much bigger clone, this may be a read error. This chain connects TRBV28 to TRBJ1-6; perhaps TRBD1 as D (6 bases). Looked up from germline, CDR1 is MDHEN and CDR2 is SYDVKM. This CDR3 has 13 amino acids. The CDR3 sequence is CASRQGINSPFHF. CDR3 coding DNA: TGTGCCAGCAGACAGGGAATCAATTCACCCTTCCACTTT.

This clonotype was detected ten times or more. The chain couples TRBV4-2 to TRBJ2-4; D is unresolved. The V and J ends lost 0 bases and 6 bases respectively, with 12 bases between them. The CDR3 runs 15 residues. Germline V lookup: CDR1 LGHNA, CDR2 YNFKEQ. The CDR3 region has the DNA TGTGCCAGCAGCCAAGATCCCCAGAGAAGAAACATTCAGTACTTC. As protein: CASSQDPQRRNIQYF.

This clonotype was picked up a small number of times. The rearrangement links TRBV7-2 to TRBJ1-2; weak D call: TRBD1 (5 bases). V was cut by 5 bases and J by 0 bases, with 10 bases left in between. The V gene's germline CDR1 is SGHTA and CDR2 FQGNSA. The CDR3 sequence is 14 residues long. This CDR3 is CASSRRTSNYGYTF. CDR3 nucleotide sequence: TGTGCCAGCAGCCGAAGGACATCTAACTATGGCTACACCTTC. The full variable domain, its missing parts supplied by reference TRBV7-2 and TRBJ1-2, is GAGVSQSPSNKVTEKGKDVELRCDPISGHTALYWYRQSLGQGLEFLIYFQGNSAPDKSGLPSDRFSAERTGGSVSTLTIQRTQQEDSAVYLCASSRRTSNYGYTFGSGTRLTVV.

This clonotype was observed a few times. The V and J genes are TRBV4-1 and TRBJ2-3, with TRBD2 identical over 9 bases. Trimming removed 1 base from V and 2 bases from J; junction bases left unmatched: 7. CDR1 MGHRA and CDR2 YSYEKL come from the germline V gene. This CDR3 is 17 amino acids long. Here the CDR3 reads CASSQVTLAGHTDTQYF. The CDR3 DNA follows: TGCGCCAGCAGCCAAGTAACTCTAGCGGGGCACACAGATACGCAGTATTTT.

The chain couples TRBV20-1 to TRBJ2-7, with no clear D. V was cut by 0 bases and J by 1 base, with 7 bases left in between. Germline CDR1 reads DFQATT; CDR2 reads SNEGSKA (reference sequence). CDR3 length: 13 amino acids. The CDR3 protein is CSARDPASYEQYF. CDR3 in DNA: TGCAGTGCTAGAGATCCCGCTTCCTACGAGCAGTACTTC.

The V and J genes are TRBV5-1 and TRBJ2-7, with a tentative D call TRBD2 (6 bases). Trimming pared 0 bases from V and 3 bases from J, leaving 13 bases between. This CDR3 spans 15 amino acids. CDR1 and CDR2 (germline): SGHRS, YFSETQ. CDR3 region: CASSLDRDLYYEQYF. CDR3 sequence (DNA): TGCGCCAGCAGCTTGGATCGGGACTTATACTACGAGCAGTACTTC.

This clonotype was observed many times. The chain carries TRBV20-1 and TRBJ1-4; D unresolved. The length of the CDR3 is 14 residues. Germline CDR1 and CDR2: DFQATT and SNEGSKA (reference sequence). The V end lost 3 bases, the J end lost 0 bases, and 8 bases lay between the germline ends. Here the CDR3 DNA reads TGCAGTGCTAGTTTTGGCCCAACTAATGAAAAACTGTTTTTT. This encodes CSASFGPTNEKLFF.

This clonotype turned up a few times. This chain joins TRBV28 and TRBJ2-7, with 7 bases lining up with TRBD1. CDR3 length: 16 amino acids. Germline V gene sequence: CDR1 MDHEN, CDR2 SYDVKM. Trimming removed 5 bases from V and 4 bases from J; junction bases left unmatched: 14. DNA of the CDR3: TGTGCCAGCAGTGCTCTACGATACAGGGGATCATACGAGCAGTACTTC. Protein sequence: CASSALRYRGSYEQYF. Together with reference TRBV28 and TRBJ2-7, the CDR3 gives the full variable domain: DVKVTQSSRYLVKRTGEKVFLECVQDMDHENMFWYRQDPGLGLRLIYFSYDVKMKEKGDIPEGYSVSREKKERFSLILESASTNQTSMYLCASSALRYRGSYEQYFGPGTRLTVT.

Ten or more counts support this clonotype. The V and J genes are TRBV7-2 and TRBJ2-2, with D tentatively TRBD2 (5 bases). Trimming shortened V by 1 base and J by 6 bases, and 12 bases separated the two germline ends. CDR3 size: 15 residues. Germline V gene sequence: CDR1 SGHTA, CDR2 FQGNSA. For the CDR3, the DNA is TGTGCCAGCAGCTTAGGGCCGGGAAGGGCCGGGGAGCTGTTTTTT. Its protein product is CASSLGPGRAGELFF.

The rearrangement links TRBV10-3 to TRBJ2-5; 15 nucleotides line up with TRBD2. The CDR3 consists of 19 residues. Germline V CDR1 and CDR2: ENHRY, SYGVKD. V dropped 0 bases and J dropped 4; count of bases not matched to a gene: 9. CDR3 protein: CAISESWTSGGAGGETQYF. The CDR3 coding sequence is TGTGCCATCAGTGAGTCGTGGACTAGCGGGGGGGCCGGAGGAGAGACCCAGTACTTC.

The genes are TRBV7-2 and TRBJ2-7; 8 bases line up with TRBD1. V shed 5 bases and J 2 bases; nucleotides not matched to a gene: 8. The germline gives CDR1 SGHTA, CDR2 FQGNSA. This CDR3 region has 15 residues. This CDR3 is CASSREGQGTYEQYF. The CDR3 DNA is TGTGCCAGCAGCCGAGAAGGACAGGGAACCTACGAGCAGTACTTC.

This clonotype was seen ten or more times. V usage is TRBV12-3 or TRBV12-4 and J usage is TRBJ1-5; 7 nucleotides line up with TRBD1. V dropped 1 base and J dropped 11; count of bases not matched to a gene: 8. The CDR3 has 14 residues. In nucleotides, the CDR3 is TGTGCCAGCAGTTTAGGGACGTCCCAGGGGGCCCAGCATTTT. Amino acids: CASSLGTSQGAQHF.

This chain connects TRBV5-4 to TRBJ1-2, with D unresolved. There are 15 residues in the CDR3. Germline V gene sequence: CDR1 SGHNT, CDR2 YYREEE (reference sequence). V was shortened by 1 base and J by 5 bases, with 15 bases between the two germline ends. The CDR3 spells CASSLQDHSPYGYTF. The CDR3 bases are TGTGCCAGCAGCTTGCAAGATCACAGTCCATATGGCTACACCTTC. Combining the CDR3 with reference TRBV5-4 and TRBJ1-2 gives the whole variable domain ETGVTQSPTHLIKTRGQQVTLRCSSQSGHNTVSWYQQALGQGPQFIFQYYREEENGRGNFPPRFSGLQFPNYSSELNVNALELDDSALYLCASSLQDHSPYGYTFGSGTRLTVV.

This clonotype was seen ten or more times. The chain carries TRBV27 and TRBJ2-7, with TRBD1 identical over 7 bases. Germline V lookup: CDR1 MNHEY, CDR2 SMNVEV (reference sequence). V dropped 5 bases and J dropped 0; count of bases not matched to a gene: 4. This CDR3 has 14 residues. The CDR3 sequence is CASSPRDSSYEQYF. DNA for the CDR3: TGTGCCAGCAGTCCACGGGACAGCTCCTACGAGCAGTACTTC.

This clonotype was picked up a small number of times. The chain is built from TRBV18 and TRBJ2-7; 9 bases fit TRBD1. The trim removed 6 bases at V and 6 bases at J, leaving 6 bases unmatched. In germline, CDR1 is KGHSH, CDR2 LQKENI. The CDR3 spans 13 residues. CDR3 bases: TGTGCCAGCTCCCCCGGGACAGGGAGCGAGCAGTACTTC. Its translation: CASSPGTGSEQYF. Based on the CDR3 plus reference TRBV18 and TRBJ2-7, the full variable domain is NAGVMQNPRHLVRRRGQEARLRCSPMKGHSHVYWYRQLPEEGLKFMVYLQKENIIDESGMPKERFSAEFPKEGPSILRIQQVVRGDSAAYFCASSPGTGSEQYFGPGTRLTVT.